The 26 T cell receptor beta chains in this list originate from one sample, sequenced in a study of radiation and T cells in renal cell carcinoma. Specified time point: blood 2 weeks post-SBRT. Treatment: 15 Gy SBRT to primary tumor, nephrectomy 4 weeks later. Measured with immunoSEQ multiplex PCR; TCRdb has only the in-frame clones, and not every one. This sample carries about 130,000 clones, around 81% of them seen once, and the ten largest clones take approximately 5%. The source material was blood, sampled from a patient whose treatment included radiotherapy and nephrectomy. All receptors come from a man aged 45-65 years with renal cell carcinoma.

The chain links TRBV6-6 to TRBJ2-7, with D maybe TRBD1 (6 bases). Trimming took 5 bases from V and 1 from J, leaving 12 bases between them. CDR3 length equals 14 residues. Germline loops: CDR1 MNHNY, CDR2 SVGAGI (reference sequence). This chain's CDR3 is CASSQQGISYEQYF. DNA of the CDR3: TGTGCCAGCAGTCAACAGGGTATTTCCTACGAGCAGTACTTC.

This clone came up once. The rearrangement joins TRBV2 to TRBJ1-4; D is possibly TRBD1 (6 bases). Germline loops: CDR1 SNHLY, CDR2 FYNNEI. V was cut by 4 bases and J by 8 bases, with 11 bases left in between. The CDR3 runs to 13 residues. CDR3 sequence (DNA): TGTGCCAGCAGTGTAGGGGGGTGGGAAAAACTGTTTTTT. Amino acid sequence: CASSVGGWEKLFF.

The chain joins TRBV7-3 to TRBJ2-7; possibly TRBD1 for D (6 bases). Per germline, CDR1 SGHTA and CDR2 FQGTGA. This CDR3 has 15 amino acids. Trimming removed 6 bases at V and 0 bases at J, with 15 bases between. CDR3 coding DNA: TGTGCCAGCAGAGCCCAGGGGCTCCCCTCCTACGAGCAGTACTTC. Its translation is CASRAQGLPSYEQYF.

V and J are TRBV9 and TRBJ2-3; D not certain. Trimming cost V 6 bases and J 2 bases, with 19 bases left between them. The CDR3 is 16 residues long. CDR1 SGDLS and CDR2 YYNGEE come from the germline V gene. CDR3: CASNYPEEFNTDTQYF. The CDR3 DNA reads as TGTGCCAGCAACTATCCCGAAGAATTCAACACAGATACGCAGTATTTT.

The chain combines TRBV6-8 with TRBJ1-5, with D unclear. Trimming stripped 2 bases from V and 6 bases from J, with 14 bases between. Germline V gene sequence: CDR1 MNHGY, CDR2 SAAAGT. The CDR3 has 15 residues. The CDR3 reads CASSYAVEIVQPQHF. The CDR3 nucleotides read TGTGCCAGCAGTTACGCGGTGGAGATTGTTCAGCCCCAGCATTTT.

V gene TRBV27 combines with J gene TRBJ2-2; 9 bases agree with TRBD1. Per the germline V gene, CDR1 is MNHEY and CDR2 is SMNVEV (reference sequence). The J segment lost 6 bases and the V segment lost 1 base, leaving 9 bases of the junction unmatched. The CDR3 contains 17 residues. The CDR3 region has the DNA TGTGCCAGCAGTTTATTAACCGGGACAGGGTTATCCGGGGAGCTGTTTTTT. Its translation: CASSLLTGTGLSGELFF.

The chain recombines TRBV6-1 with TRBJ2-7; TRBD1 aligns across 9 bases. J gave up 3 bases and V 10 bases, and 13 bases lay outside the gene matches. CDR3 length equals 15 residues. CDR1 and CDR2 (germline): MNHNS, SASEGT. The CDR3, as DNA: TGTGCCACTACGGGGCACAGGGGGCGAAACTACGAGCAGTACTTC. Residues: CATTGHRGRNYEQYF.

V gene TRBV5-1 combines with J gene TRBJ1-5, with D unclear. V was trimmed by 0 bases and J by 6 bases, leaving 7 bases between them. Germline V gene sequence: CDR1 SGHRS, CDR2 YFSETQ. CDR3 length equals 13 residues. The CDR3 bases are TGCGCCAGCAGCTTGGATACGAGTCAGCCCCAGCATTTT. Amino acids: CASSLDTSQPQHF.

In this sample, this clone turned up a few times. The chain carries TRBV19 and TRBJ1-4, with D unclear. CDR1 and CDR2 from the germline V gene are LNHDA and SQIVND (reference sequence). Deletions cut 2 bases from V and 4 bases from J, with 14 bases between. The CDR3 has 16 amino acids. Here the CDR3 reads CASSIRAGEVNEKLFF. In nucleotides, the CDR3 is TGTGCCAGTAGTATAAGGGCCGGCGAAGTTAATGAAAAACTGTTTTTT. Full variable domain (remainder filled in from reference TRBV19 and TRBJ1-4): DGGITQSPKYLFRKEGQNVTLSCEQNLNHDAMYWYRQDPGQGLRLIYYSQIVNDFQKGDIAEGYSVSREKKESFPLTVTSAQKNPTAFYLCASSIRAGEVNEKLFFGSGTQLSVL.

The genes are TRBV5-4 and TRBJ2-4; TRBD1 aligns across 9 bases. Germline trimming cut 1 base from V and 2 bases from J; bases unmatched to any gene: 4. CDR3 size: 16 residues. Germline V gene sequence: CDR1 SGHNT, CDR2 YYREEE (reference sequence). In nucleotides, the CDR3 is TGTGCCAGCAGCTTGAAGACAGGGGGGACCAAAAACATTCAGTACTTC. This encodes CASSLKTGGTKNIQYF.

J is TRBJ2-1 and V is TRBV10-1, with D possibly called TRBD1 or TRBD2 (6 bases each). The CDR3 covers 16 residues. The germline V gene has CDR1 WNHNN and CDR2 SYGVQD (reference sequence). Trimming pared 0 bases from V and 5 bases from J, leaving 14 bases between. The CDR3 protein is CASSESGRGRDNEQFF. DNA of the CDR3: TGCGCCAGCAGTGAGTCAGGTCGGGGGCGAGACAATGAGCAGTTCTTC.

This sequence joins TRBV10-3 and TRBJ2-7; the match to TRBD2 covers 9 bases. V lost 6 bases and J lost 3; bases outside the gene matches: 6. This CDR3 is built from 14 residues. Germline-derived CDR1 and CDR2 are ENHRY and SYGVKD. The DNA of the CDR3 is TGTGCCATCAGCAATCTAGCGGGGAACTACGAGCAGTACTTC. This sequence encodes CAISNLAGNYEQYF.

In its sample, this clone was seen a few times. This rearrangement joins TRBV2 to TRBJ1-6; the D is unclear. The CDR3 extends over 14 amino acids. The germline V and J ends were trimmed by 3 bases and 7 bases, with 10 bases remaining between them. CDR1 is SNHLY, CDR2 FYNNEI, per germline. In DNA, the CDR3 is TGTGCCAGCAGTGACAGTTCCGTAAATTCACCCCTCCACTTT. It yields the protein CASSDSSVNSPLHF. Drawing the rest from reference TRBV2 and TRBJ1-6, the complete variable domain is EPEVTQTPSHQVTQMGQEVILRCVPISNHLYFYWYRQILGQKVEFLVSFYNNEISEKSEIFDDQFSVERPDGSNFTLKIRSTKLEDSAMYFCASSDSSVNSPLHFGNGTRLTVT.

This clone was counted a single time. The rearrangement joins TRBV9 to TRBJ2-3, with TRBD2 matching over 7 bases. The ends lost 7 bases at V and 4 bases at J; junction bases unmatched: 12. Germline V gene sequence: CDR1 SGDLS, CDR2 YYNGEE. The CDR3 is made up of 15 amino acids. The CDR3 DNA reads TGTGCCAGCGGAATAGGGGCGGGAGCCCCAGATACGCAGTATTTT. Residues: CASGIGAGAPDTQYF.

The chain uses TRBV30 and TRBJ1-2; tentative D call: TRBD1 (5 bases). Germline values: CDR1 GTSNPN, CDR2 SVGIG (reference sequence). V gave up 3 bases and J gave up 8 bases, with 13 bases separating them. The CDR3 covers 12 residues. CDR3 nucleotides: TGTGCCTGGAGGGACGGACAACGGGGCTACACCTTC. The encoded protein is CAWRDGQRGYTF.

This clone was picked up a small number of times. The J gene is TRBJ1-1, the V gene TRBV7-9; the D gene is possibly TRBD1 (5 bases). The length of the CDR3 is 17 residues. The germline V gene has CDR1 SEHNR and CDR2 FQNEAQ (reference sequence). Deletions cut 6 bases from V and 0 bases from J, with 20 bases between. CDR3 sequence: CASRQREFGHLNTEAFF. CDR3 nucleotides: TGTGCCAGCAGACAGAGGGAGTTCGGACATTTGAACACTGAAGCTTTCTTT.

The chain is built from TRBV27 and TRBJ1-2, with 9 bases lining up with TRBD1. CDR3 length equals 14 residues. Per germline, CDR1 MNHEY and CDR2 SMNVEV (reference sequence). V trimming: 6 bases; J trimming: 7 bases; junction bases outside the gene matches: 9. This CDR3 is CASRITGGAAGYTF. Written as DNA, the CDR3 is TGTGCCAGCAGGATAACAGGGGGCGCCGCTGGCTACACCTTC.

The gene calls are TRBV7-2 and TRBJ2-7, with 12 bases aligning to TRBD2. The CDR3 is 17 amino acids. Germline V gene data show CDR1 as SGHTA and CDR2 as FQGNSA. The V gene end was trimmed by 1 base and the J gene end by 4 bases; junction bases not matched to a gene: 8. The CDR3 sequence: CASSLVSGGLAGYEQYF. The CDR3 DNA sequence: TGTGCCAGCAGCTTAGTAAGCGGGGGACTAGCGGGTTACGAGCAGTACTTC. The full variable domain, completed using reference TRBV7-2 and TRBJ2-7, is GAGVSQSPSNKVTEKGKDVELRCDPISGHTALYWYRQSLGQGLEFLIYFQGNSAPDKSGLPSDRFSAERTGGSVSTLTIQRTQQEDSAVYLCASSLVSGGLAGYEQYFGPGTRLTVT.

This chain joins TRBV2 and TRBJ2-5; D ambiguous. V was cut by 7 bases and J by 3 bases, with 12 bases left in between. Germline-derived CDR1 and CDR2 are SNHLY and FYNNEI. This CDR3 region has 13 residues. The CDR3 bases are TGTGCCAGCACCGAGCAAAGTAAAGAGACCCAGTACTTC. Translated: CASTEQSKETQYF.

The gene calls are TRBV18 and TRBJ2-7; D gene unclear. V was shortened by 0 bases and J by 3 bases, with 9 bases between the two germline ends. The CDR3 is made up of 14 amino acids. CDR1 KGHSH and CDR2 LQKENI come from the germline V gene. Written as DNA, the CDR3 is TGTGCCAGCTCACCACCGGCCAGTCTCTACGAGCAGTACTTC. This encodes CASSPPASLYEQYF.

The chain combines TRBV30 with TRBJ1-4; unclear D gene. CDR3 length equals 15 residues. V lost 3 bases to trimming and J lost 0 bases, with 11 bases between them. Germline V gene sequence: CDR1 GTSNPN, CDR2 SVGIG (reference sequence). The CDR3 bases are TGTGCCTGGAGGCAACCGGGTGCAACTAATGAAAAACTGTTTTTT. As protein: CAWRQPGATNEKLFF.

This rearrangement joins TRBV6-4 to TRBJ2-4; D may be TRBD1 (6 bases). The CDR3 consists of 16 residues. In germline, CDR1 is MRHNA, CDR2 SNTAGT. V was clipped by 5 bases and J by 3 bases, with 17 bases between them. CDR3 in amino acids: CASSQLQGRDKNIQYF. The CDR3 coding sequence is TGTGCCAGCAGTCAGTTACAGGGTCGGGACAAAAACATTCAGTACTTC.

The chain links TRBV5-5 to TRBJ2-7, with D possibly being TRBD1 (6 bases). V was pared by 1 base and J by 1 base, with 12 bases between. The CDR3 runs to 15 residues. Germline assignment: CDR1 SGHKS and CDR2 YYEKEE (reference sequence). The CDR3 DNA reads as TGTGCCAGCAGCTTGTCACCGGGACAATCCTACGAGCAGTACTTC. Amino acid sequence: CASSLSPGQSYEQYF.

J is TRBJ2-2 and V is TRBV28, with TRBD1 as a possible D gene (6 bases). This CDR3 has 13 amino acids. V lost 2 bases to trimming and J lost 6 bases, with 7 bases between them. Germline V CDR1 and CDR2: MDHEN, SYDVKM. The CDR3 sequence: CASSLNRAGELFF. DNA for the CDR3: TGTGCCAGCAGTTTAAACAGGGCCGGGGAGCTGTTTTTT.

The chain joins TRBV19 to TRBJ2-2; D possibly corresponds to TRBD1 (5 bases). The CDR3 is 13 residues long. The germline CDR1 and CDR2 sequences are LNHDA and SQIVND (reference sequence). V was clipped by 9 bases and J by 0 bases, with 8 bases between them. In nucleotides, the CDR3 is TGTGCCAGCGACAGCGCGAACACCGGGGAGCTGTTTTTT. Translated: CASDSANTGELFF.

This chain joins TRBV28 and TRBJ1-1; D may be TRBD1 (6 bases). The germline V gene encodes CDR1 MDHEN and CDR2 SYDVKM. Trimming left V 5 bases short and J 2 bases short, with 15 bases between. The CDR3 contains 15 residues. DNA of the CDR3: TGTGCCAGCAGTAATCGAGGACAGAAAAACACTGAAGCTTTCTTT. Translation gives CASSNRGQKNTEAFF. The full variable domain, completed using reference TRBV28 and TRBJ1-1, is DVKVTQSSRYLVKRTGEKVFLECVQDMDHENMFWYRQDPGLGLRLIYFSYDVKMKEKGDIPEGYSVSREKKERFSLILESASTNQTSMYLCASSNRGQKNTEAFFGQGTRLTVV.